This T cell receptor beta chain was found in a study of PD-1 blockade in classical Hodgkin lymphoma (dated by TCRdb to 2020 to 2022). Background for the entire study: Nivolumab dosing was 3 mg/kg intravenously every 2 weeks, continuing until either disease progression or unacceptable toxicity. The study used TCR beta sequencing and CyTOF to define a peripheral blood immune signature of response to PD-1 blockade in classical Hodgkin lymphoma. The study at large found these results: A significant rise by C4D1 was seen in CD4+ but not CD8+ TCR diversity (p=0.0027 vs p=0.16), with the rise being most apparent in complete responders (p=0.02). Newly diagnosed patients were reported to have lower baseline TCR diversity than healthy donors, and relapsed/refractory patients were reported to have lower baseline TCR diversity still. The study was limited to a single clinical trial cohort, and causes of repertoire differences, possibly disease activity or prior therapy, remained undefined. Diversity was lower in patients who began nivolumab less than 1 year after ASCT, so these patients were left out of later analyses to avoid confounding by immune reconstitution. Among trial patients, those achieving complete response had baseline diversity similar to that of newly diagnosed patients, while diversity was significantly lower in partial responders and progressors.

Genomic DNA was extracted with the Qiagen DNeasy kit from unsorted PBMCs and from negatively selected CD4+ and CD8+ fractions. TCR beta CDR3 regions were amplified by immunoSEQ multiplex PCR using primers annealing to V and J segments. A synthetic immune receptor repertoire was used to minimize amplification bias, and any remaining bias was removed computationally after sequencing. Under the source paper's analysis protocol: Repertoire diversity was quantified as the Shannon entropy index using custom Python scripts. Unsorted, CD4+ and CD8+ repertoires were examined separately, except in combined analyses, for which CD4+ and CD8+ sequences were merged in silico. Clonal expansion was defined as at least a 2-fold frequency increase after treatment relative to C1D1, with a pseudocount of 0.5 for undetected baseline clones. Clones with 0 or 1 copy at C1D1 were classified as singleton clones, and clones with 2 or more copies were classified as non-singleton clones. Clones expanded in unsorted samples were annotated as CD4+, CD8+ or unknown by matching protein sequences in sorted samples from the same patient. Wilcoxon tests on paired samples were used to test diversity changes from C1D1 to C4D1. TCRdb provides this immuneACCESS table in a form limited to in-frame rearrangements. Some clones are lacking; in checked studies, under half of them reflect an unresolved V gene, and why the rest are absent is not known. The DNA was the basis for D and trimming; V, J and clone size are from that table. In this sample the table shows 40,000 to 50,000 clones, around three quarters of which occur a single time. Of the sample, 20% to 25% falls within the top ten clones.

Explained via the paper, the time point label denotes: cycle 1 day 1 (C1D1), immediately before nivolumab initiation. All trial patients had relapsed after autologous stem cell transplantation, with cohorts A, B and C differing in prior brentuximab vedotin exposure. The trial cohort included 55 to 65 patients with relapsed/refractory classical Hodgkin lymphoma, and each patient had a best overall response of complete response, partial response or progressive disease. Single-agent nivolumab was administered to trial patients in the multi-cohort phase II CheckMate 205 trial. An independent review committee assessed best overall response using the 2007 International Working Group response criteria. Trial PBMCs were collected just before the start of nivolumab (C1D1) and during therapy at cycle 2 day 1 and cycle 4 day 1. Peripheral blood was collected in 8 mL Vacutainer Cell Preparation Tubes, from which PBMCs were isolated by centrifugation and then cryopreserved.

In the case of this clone: Its antigen is not yet known. No clone much larger than this one lies a single base away; base qualities are absent.

Including cysteine and phenylalanine, the CDR3 has 15 amino acids. Left in the record is the CDR3 DNA by itself, 45 bases read in frame from the first base. Per the germline V gene, SGHAT is the CDR1 and FQNNGV is the CDR2. Trimming takes 3 bases from V and 1 base from J, and the germline ends sit 12 bases apart. The source of this sequence is a human donor with classical Hodgkin lymphoma. The chain is made from TRBV11-2 and TRBJ1-2, with TRBD1 as a weak D call on 6 bases. The sample in question was peripheral blood mononuclear cells (PBMCs), obtained at baseline. The CDR3 reads CASSLKTGFNYGYTF. The DNA sequence is given as TGTGCCAGCAGCTTGAAGACAGGATTTAACTATGGCTACACCTTC.